Listed below are T cell receptor beta chains from one sample, sequenced in a study of blood T cell repertoires in COVID-19. Method: immunoSEQ multiplex PCR; TCRdb's copy keeps in-frame clones and lacks some. The repertoire has roughly 150,000 clones, 85% of them found once; the top ten carry about 6.1%. The sequencing input was PBMCs or T cells enriched from blood (not recorded which). The receptors here all came from a woman aged 40 to 50 who had recovered from COVID-19. The CDR3 runs from the conserved cysteine through the conserved F or W. The D gene is left open where the match is weak. Size is stated for part of the rows, as once, few or many counts, or as a class when the clone is expanded.

d_call	v_call	j_call	clone_size	cdr3_nt	cdr3_aa
NA	TRBV2	TRBJ1-6	few	TGTGCCAGTACCAGGGAGGGTAATTCACCCCTCCACTTT	CASTREGNSPLHF
TRBD2	TRBV19	TRBJ2-7	few	TGTGCCAGTAGTACGGGACTAGCGGGAACTGAGCAGTACTTC	CASSTGLAGTEQYF
NA	TRBV15	TRBJ2-3	once	TGTGCCACCAGCAGAGGTTCGGATACGCAGTATTTT	CATSRGSDTQYF
TRBD1	TRBV27	TRBJ1-6	NA	TGTGCCAGCAGTTTGGACAGGGGCAGATCACCCCTCCACTTT	CASSLDRGRSPLHF
NA	TRBV9	TRBJ2-1	few	TGTGCCAGCAGCACGGCCGGTACAGGCTACAATGAGCAGTTCTTC	CASSTAGTGYNEQFF
TRBD2	TRBV3-1/TRBV3-2	TRBJ2-7	few	TGTGCCAGCAGCCAAGGGGGTGCGGGAGTGGACTACGAGCAGTACTTC	CASSQGGAGVDYEQYF
NA	TRBV30	TRBJ1-6	NA	TGTGCCTGGACTGTGGGGCGTTCACCCCTCCACTTT	CAWTVGRSPLHF
TRBD1	TRBV5-1	TRBJ2-1	NA	TGCGCCAGCAGCTTGGATCAGGGACAGGCAACCTACAATGAGCAGTTCTTC	CASSLDQGQATYNEQFF
TRBD2	TRBV7-8	TRBJ2-1	NA	TGTGCCAGCAGCCCCACTAGCGGGTACAATGAGCAGTTCTTC	CASSPTSGYNEQFF
NA	TRBV7-9	TRBJ1-2	NA	TGTGCCAGCAGCCCGGAGGAGAAAAACTATGGCTACACCTTC	CASSPEEKNYGYTF
NA	TRBV5-6	TRBJ2-5	NA	TGTGCCAGCAGCTTGGCCTTAGGGGCAGAGACCCAGTACTTC	CASSLALGAETQYF
NA	TRBV7-9	TRBJ1-2	NA	TGTGCCAGCAGCTTAGGGGGCAGGGGTGTTGGTGGCTACACCTTC	CASSLGGRGVGGYTF
NA	TRBV6-5	TRBJ2-7	few	TGTGCCAGCAGTTACGGCAGTGGCGGGTACGAGCAGTACTTC	CASSYGSGGYEQYF
NA	TRBV2	TRBJ2-3	once	TGTGCCAGCAGCCTACTGGCAGATACGCAGTATTTT	CASSLLADTQYF
TRBD2	TRBV4-1	TRBJ2-1	NA	TGCGCCAGCAGCCAAGGGTTTGGGACTAGGGGCAATGAGCAGTTCTTC	CASSQGFGTRGNEQFF
NA	TRBV19	TRBJ2-7	NA	TGTGCCAGTAGCGGGACAACAGACTACGAGCAGTACTTC	CASSGTTDYEQYF
NA	TRBV28	TRBJ1-2	few	TGTGCCAGCAGTCTCAGGGGATATGGCTACACCTTC	CASSLRGYGYTF
NA	TRBV5-4	TRBJ2-4	NA	TGTGCCAGCAGCTTGTGGAGGGCCAAAAACATTCAGTACTTC	CASSLWRAKNIQYF
NA	TRBV2	TRBJ2-5	NA	TGTGCCAGCAAACCATCCGATATTGCGGGGAAAGAGACCCAGTACTTC	CASKPSDIAGKETQYF
TRBD1	TRBV6-5	TRBJ2-7	NA	TGTGCCAGCAGGAGGGACAGGCCCTACGAGCAGTACTTC	CASRRDRPYEQYF
NA	TRBV12-5	TRBJ1-1	NA	TGTGCTAGTGCCCTAGGAGGACCTGAAGCTTTCTTT	CASALGGPEAFF
NA	TRBV4-1	TRBJ1-1	NA	TGCGCCAGCAGCCAAGTTATCGGTAACACTGAAGCTTTCTTT	CASSQVIGNTEAFF
NA	TRBV2	TRBJ2-7	NA	TGTGCCAGCTTACTCCCCCGGTCCTACGAGCAGTACTTC	CASLLPRSYEQYF
NA	TRBV4-1	TRBJ2-3	NA	TGCGCCAGCAGCCTTAGTCCTGCTACTAGCACAGATACGCAGTATTTT	CASSLSPATSTDTQYF
TRBD1	TRBV15	TRBJ1-5	NA	TGTGCCACCAGCAGAGGGGAGCAGGGGGATCAGCCCCAGCATTTT	CATSRGEQGDQPQHF
TRBD2	TRBV4-1	TRBJ2-1	once	TGCGCCAGCAGCCAAGATACGGGGGGGACGGCCAATGAGCAGTTCTTC	CASSQDTGGTANEQFF
NA	TRBV5-4	TRBJ1-5	NA	TGTGCCAGCAGCTTGGACAGTGATCAGCCCCAGCATTTT	CASSLDSDQPQHF
TRBD2	TRBV9	TRBJ2-3	NA	TGTGCCAGCAGCGTAGCTGTGGGACTAAGCACAGATACGCAGTATTTT	CASSVAVGLSTDTQYF
TRBD1	TRBV19	TRBJ1-4	NA	TGTGCCAGTAGTGGGGACAGGGGTGAAAAACTGTTTTTT	CASSGDRGEKLFF
NA	TRBV5-4	TRBJ1-1	NA	TGTGCCAGCAGCTCCCGGGACACTGAAGCTTTCTTT	CASSSRDTEAFF
TRBD1	TRBV6-5	TRBJ1-2	once	TGTGCCAGCAGGCCGACAGGGATGGACTATGGCTACACCTTC	CASRPTGMDYGYTF
NA	TRBV12-3/TRBV12-4	TRBJ1-1	NA	TGTGCCAGCGCCCGAGGGATGAACACTGAAGCTTTCTTT	CASARGMNTEAFF
NA	TRBV7-6	TRBJ2-1	NA	TGTGCCAGCAGCTTCGGGATTCACGATGAGCAGTTCTTC	CASSFGIHDEQFF
TRBD1	TRBV29-1	TRBJ2-1	NA	TGCAGCGTTGATGGACAGGGGGCCGACAATGAGCAGTTCTTC	CSVDGQGADNEQFF
NA	TRBV2	TRBJ2-7	once	TGTGCCAGCAGTGAAGTAAACTACCCAAACTACGAGCAGTACTTC	CASSEVNYPNYEQYF
NA	TRBV9	TRBJ1-2	NA	TGTGCCAGCAGCGCACGGGGCTATGGCTACACCTTC	CASSARGYGYTF
NA	TRBV30	TRBJ2-5	NA	TGTGCCTGGAGTTTCCTAGCGAGGGGTGTACAAGAGACCCAGTACTTC	CAWSFLARGVQETQYF
NA	TRBV6-5	TRBJ1-1	NA	TGTGCCAGCAGTTACGCCGCTAACGGTAACACTGAAGCTTTCTTT	CASSYAANGNTEAFF
NA	TRBV10-1	TRBJ2-1	NA	TGCGCCAGCAGCGCCACTGGCGGATCCTACAATGAGCAGTTCTTC	CASSATGGSYNEQFF
NA	TRBV15	TRBJ1-3	NA	TGTGCCACCAGCAGAGCTTCGAGCTCTGGAAACACCATATATTTT	CATSRASSSGNTIYF
NA	TRBV28	TRBJ1-3	NA	TGTGCCAGCAGTTCCCTCGATCGACAGAATGGAAACACCATATATTTT	CASSSLDRQNGNTIYF
TRBD2	TRBV11-2	TRBJ2-1	NA	TGTGCCAGCAGCTTAGATCGTCGGTATGCGGGAGTGGACTACAATGAGCAGTTCTTC	CASSLDRRYAGVDYNEQFF
NA	TRBV10-3	TRBJ2-2	NA	TGTGCCATCAGGGGACTGGATTTTGGTTCCGGGGAGCTGTTTTTT	CAIRGLDFGSGELFF
NA	TRBV3-1/TRBV3-2	TRBJ2-1	NA	TGTGCCAGCAGCGGGACTTCCTACAATGAGCAGTTCTTC	CASSGTSYNEQFF
NA	TRBV7-2	TRBJ2-7	few	TGTGCCAGCAGCTTAGTCCCCGGGATCGGCGAGCAGTACTTC	CASSLVPGIGEQYF
NA	TRBV7-9	TRBJ2-7	NA	TGTGCCACTGGGTCGATCGTCCGGGACAACTTCTACGAGCAGTACTTC	CATGSIVRDNFYEQYF
TRBD1	TRBV14	TRBJ2-3	NA	TGTGCCAGCAGCCGGTCGACAGGGATCACAGATACGCAGTATTTT	CASSRSTGITDTQYF
NA	TRBV5-1	TRBJ1-2	NA	TGCGCCAGCAGCTCTGCGGGAGGGGACTATGGCTACACCTTC	CASSSAGGDYGYTF
TRBD1	TRBV12-5	TRBJ1-5	NA	TGTGCTAGTGCCTTCCGGACAGGGAGCGTCCTTAGCAATCAGCCCCAGCATTTT	CASAFRTGSVLSNQPQHF
NA	TRBV9	TRBJ2-7	NA	TGTGCCAGCAGCCCCCCGGACAGAGCCTACGAGCAGTACTTC	CASSPPDRAYEQYF
TRBD2	TRBV2	TRBJ2-3	NA	TGTGCCAGCAGGCTAGCGGGGGGGCGCAGCACAGATACGCAGTATTTT	CASRLAGGRSTDTQYF
TRBD1	TRBV2	TRBJ1-6	NA	TGTGCCAGCAGCGACCGGCAGGGGGCTAATTCACCCCTCCACTTT	CASSDRQGANSPLHF
TRBD2	TRBV25-1	TRBJ2-1	NA	TGTGCCAGCAGTTGGACTAGCGGGAGCAATGAGCAGTTCTTC	CASSWTSGSNEQFF
NA	TRBV5-1	TRBJ1-2	NA	TGCGCCAGCAGCTTCCTCGGGAGCGGCTACACCTTC	CASSFLGSGYTF
NA	TRBV11-3	TRBJ2-7	NA	TGTGCCAGCAGCTTAGCCCCAGGGCCGTACTTC	CASSLAPGPYF
TRBD2	TRBV5-1	TRBJ2-3	NA	TGCGCCAGCAGCTTGACGGCTAGCGGGGGCGGGGATACGCAGTATTTT	CASSLTASGGGDTQYF
TRBD1	TRBV4-2	TRBJ2-4	NA	TGTGCCAGCAGCCAAGATCCAGGACAGGGGGCTGCCAAAAACATTCAGTACTTC	CASSQDPGQGAAKNIQYF
TRBD2	TRBV7-2	TRBJ2-7	NA	TGTGCCAGCATCAACATCTGGGAGGGGAGCGAGCAGTACTTC	CASINIWEGSEQYF
TRBD1	TRBV5-6	TRBJ1-4	NA	TGTGCCAGCACCCAGGGGGGAGATGAAAAACTGTTTTTT	CASTQGGDEKLFF